Included here is one TCR beta chain sequence, with context. This sample is part of a study of blood T cell repertoires in COVID-19. On the study more broadly: Acute-phase and convalescent COVID-19 samples originated in the United States, Italy and Spain. PBMCs, B-cell-depleted T cells, or T cells provided the cDNA or gDNA that made up the material.

CDR3 length equals 15 residues. V was pared by 3 bases and J by 9 bases, with 11 bases of the junction left unmatched. Germline values: CDR1 SQVTM, CDR2 ANQGSEA. While infection was still active, Seattle patients were enrolled and then followed longitudinally. Measured with immunoSEQ multiplex PCR; TCRdb has only the in-frame clones, and not every one. This repertoire shows some 360,000 clones, about 87% found once; its top ten account for roughly 2.1%. Sequencing was carried out using peripheral blood. The receptor comes from a woman aged 60-75 years with COVID-19, enrolled during active disease. The rearrangement joins TRBV29-1 to TRBJ1-1; the match to TRBD1 covers 12 bases. The CDR3 here is CSVDRLLGQGAKAFF. DNA for the CDR3: TGCAGCGTTGACCGGCTTTTGGGACAGGGGGCAAAAGCTTTCTTT.